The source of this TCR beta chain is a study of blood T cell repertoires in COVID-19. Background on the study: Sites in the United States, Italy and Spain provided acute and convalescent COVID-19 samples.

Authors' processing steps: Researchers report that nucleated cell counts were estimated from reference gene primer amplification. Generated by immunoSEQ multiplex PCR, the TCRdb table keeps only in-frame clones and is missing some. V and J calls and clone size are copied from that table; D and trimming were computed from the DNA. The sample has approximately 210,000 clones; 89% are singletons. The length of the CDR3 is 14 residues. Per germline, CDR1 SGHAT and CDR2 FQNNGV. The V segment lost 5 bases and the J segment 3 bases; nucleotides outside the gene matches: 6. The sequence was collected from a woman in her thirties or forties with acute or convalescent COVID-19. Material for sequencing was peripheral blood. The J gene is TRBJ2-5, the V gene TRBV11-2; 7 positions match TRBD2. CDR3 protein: CASSLVRGEETQYF. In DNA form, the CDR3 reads TGTGCCAGCAGCCTTGTCCGGGGGGAAGAGACCCAGTACTTC.